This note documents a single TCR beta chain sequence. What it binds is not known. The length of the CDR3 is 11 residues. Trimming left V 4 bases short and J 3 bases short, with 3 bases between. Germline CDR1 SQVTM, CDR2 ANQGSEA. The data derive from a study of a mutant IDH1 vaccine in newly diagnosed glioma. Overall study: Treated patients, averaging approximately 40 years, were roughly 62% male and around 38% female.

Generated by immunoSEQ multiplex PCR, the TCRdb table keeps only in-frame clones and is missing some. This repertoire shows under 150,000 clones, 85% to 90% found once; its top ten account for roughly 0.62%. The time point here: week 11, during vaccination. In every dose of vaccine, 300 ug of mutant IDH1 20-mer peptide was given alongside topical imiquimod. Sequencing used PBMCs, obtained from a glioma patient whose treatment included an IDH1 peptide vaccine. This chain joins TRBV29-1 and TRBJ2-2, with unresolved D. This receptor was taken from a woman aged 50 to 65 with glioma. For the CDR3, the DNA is TGCAGCGTTGCTGACACCGGGGAGCTGTTTTTT. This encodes CSVADTGELFF.